Each of the 3 T cell receptor beta chains below was sequenced from the same sample in a study. TCRdb independently ran MiXCR on the RT-PCR reads; one entry per CDR3 protein. The data contain more than 600,000 distinct CDR3 sequences, 11% to 15% of them singletons. The source material was memory CD4+ T cells from blood. The source is a female donor in good health, serving as a healthy control.

This clonotype was seen a few times. The V gene is TRBV6-1, the J gene TRBJ1-1, with 8 bases matching TRBD1. The CDR3 totals 14 residues. With 10 bases clipped from V and 0 bases from J, the junction kept 7 bases outside the gene matches. The V gene's germline CDR1 is MNHNS and CDR2 SASEGT. Here the CDR3 reads CANQPGQVNTEAFF. CDR3 coding DNA: TGTGCCAACCAACCGGGACAGGTGAACACTGAAGCTTTCTTT.

The chain recombines TRBV7-6 with TRBJ2-1, with TRBD1 matching 8 bases. J lost 3 bases, V lost 5 bases, and 6 bases had no gene match. Germline V gives CDR1 SGHVS, CDR2 FNYEAQ. The CDR3 sequence is 15 residues long. The CDR3 DNA sequence: TGTGCCAGCAGCCCCGGACAGGGAAACTACAATGAGCAGTTCTTC. Translation: CASSPGQGNYNEQFF.

This clonotype was observed a handful of times. This rearrangement joins TRBV15 to TRBJ1-2; D might be TRBD1 (6 bases). V lost 0 bases, J lost 2 bases, and 13 bases lay in between. Germline V CDR1 and CDR2: LNHNV, YYDKDF (reference sequence). The CDR3 spans 16 residues. The CDR3 bases are TGTGCCACCAGCAGAGAAGGGGGGGCCGCAAACTATGGCTACACCTTC. Amino acid sequence: CATSREGGAANYGYTF.